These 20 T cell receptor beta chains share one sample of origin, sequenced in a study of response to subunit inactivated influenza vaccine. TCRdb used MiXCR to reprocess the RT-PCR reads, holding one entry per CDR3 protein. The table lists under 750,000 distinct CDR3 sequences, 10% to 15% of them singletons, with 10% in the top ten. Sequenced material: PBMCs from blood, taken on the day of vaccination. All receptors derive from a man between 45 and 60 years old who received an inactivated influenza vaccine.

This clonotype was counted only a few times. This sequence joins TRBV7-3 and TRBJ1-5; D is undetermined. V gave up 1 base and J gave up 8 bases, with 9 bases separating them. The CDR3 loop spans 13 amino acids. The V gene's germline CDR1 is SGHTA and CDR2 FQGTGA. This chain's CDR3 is CASSLIPGKPQHF. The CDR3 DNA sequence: TGTGCCAGCAGCTTAATCCCGGGGAAGCCCCAGCATTTT.

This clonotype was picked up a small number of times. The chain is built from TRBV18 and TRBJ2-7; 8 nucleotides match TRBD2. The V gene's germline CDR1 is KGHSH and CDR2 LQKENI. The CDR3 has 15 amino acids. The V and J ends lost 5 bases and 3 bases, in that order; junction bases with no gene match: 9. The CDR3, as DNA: TGTGCCAGCTCAGACTATAGCGGGAAACTCTACGAGCAGTACTTC. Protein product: CASSDYSGKLYEQYF.

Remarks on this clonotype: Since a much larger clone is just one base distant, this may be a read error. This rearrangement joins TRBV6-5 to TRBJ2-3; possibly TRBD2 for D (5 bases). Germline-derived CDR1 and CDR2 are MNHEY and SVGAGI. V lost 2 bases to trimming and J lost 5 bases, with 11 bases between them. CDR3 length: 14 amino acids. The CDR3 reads CASSYRERGDTQYF. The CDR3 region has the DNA TGTGCCAGCAGTTACAGGGAGCGTGGAGATACGCAGTATTTT.

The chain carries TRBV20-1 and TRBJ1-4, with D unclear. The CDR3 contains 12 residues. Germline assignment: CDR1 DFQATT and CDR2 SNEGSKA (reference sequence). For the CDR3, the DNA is TGCAAAGGGCTCCAGACTAATGAAAAACTGTTTTTT. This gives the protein CKGLQTNEKLFF.

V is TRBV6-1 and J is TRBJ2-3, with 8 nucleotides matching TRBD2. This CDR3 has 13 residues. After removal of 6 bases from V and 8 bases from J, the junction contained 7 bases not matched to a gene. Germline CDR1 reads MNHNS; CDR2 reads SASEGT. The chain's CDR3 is CASSFSGKVTQYF. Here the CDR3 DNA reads TGTGCCAGCAGCTTTAGCGGGAAGGTTACGCAGTATTTT.

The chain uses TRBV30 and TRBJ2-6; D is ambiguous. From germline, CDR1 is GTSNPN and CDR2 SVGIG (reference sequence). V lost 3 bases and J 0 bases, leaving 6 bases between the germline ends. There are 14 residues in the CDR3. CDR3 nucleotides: TGTGCCTGGAGGTCGTACTCTGGGGCCAACGTCCTGACTTTC. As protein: CAWRSYSGANVLTF.

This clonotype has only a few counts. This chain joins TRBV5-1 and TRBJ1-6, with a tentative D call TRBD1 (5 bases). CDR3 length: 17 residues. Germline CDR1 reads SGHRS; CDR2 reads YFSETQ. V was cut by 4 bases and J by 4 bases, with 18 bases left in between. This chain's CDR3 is CASSPAGLGRYNSPLHF. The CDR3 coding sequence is TGCGCCAGCAGCCCCGCAGGGTTGGGACGGTATAATTCACCCCTCCACTTT.

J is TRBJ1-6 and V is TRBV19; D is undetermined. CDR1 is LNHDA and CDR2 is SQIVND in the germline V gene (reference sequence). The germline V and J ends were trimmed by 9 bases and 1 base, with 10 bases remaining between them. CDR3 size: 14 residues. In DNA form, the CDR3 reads TGTGCCAGCTCCCGGGCTTCCTATAATTCACCCCTCCACTTT. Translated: CASSRASYNSPLHF.

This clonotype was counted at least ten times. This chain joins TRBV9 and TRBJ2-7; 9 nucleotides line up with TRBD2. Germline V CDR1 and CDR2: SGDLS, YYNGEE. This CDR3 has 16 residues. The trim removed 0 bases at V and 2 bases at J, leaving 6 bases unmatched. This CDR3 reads CASSVEGGRAPYEQYF. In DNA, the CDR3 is TGTGCCAGCAGCGTAGAGGGCGGGAGGGCCCCCTACGAGCAGTACTTC.

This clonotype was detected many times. CDR3 sequence (DNA): TGTGCCAGCAGCCAGGGGACAGGGTTTGGCTACACCTTC. Amino acids: CASSQGTGFGYTF. The chain links TRBV3-1 to TRBJ1-2, with 9 bases identical to TRBD1. Germline lookup yields CDR1 LGHDT and CDR2 YNNKEL (reference sequence). The V and J ends lost 3 bases and 7 bases, in that order; junction bases with no gene match: 3. The CDR3 consists of 13 residues.

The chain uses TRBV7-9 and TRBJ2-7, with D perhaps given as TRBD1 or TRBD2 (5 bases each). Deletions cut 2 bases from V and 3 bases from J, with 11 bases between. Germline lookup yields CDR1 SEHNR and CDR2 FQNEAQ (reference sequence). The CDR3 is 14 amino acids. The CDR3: CASSLPGPLYEQYF. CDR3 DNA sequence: TGTGCCAGCAGCTTACCGGGGCCCCTCTACGAGCAGTACTTC.

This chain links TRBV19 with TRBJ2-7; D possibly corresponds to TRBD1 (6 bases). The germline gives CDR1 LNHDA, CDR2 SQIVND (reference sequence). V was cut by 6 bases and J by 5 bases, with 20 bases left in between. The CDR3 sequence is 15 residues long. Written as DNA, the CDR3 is TGTGCCAGTAGCATCTCCCAGGGGAGAGGCAACGAGCAGTACTTC. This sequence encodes CASSISQGRGNEQYF.

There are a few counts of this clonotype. The chain's CDR3 is CASSRNSGPLSLGYNEQFF. The CDR3 bases are TGTGCCAGCAGTCGTAATAGCGGCCCTCTGAGCCTGGGCTACAATGAGCAGTTCTTC. The J gene is TRBJ2-1, the V gene TRBV12-3 or TRBV12-4, with D tentatively TRBD2 (6 bases). This CDR3 has 19 residues. The V and J ends lost 5 bases and 3 bases respectively, with 26 bases between them.

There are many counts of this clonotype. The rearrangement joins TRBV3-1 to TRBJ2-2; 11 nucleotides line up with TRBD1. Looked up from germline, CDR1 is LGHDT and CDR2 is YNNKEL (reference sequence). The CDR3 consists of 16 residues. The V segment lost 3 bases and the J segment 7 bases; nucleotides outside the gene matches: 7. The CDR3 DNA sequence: TGTGCCAGCAGCCAGCCGGACAGGGGGCGGGTCGGGGAGCTGTTTTTT. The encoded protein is CASSQPDRGRVGELFF.

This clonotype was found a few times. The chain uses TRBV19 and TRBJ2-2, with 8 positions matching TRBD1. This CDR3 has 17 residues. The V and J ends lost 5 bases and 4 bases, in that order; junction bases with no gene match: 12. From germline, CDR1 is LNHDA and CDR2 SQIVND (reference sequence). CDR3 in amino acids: CASSPNQGAPVTGELFF. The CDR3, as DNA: TGTGCCAGTAGTCCAAACCAGGGGGCGCCGGTCACCGGGGAGCTGTTTTTT.

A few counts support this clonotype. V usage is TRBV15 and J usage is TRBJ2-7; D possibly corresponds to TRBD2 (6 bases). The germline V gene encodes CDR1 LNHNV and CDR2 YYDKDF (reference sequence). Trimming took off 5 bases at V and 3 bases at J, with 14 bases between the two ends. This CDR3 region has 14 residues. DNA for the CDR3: TGTGCCACCAGCCGCAGATGGGACTTCTACGAGCAGTACTTC. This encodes CATSRRWDFYEQYF.

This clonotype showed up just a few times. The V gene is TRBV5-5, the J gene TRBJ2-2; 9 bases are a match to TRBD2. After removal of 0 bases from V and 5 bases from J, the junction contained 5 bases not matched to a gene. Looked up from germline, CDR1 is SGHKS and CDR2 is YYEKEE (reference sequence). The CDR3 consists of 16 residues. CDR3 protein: CASSLALAGVTGELFF. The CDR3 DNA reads TGTGCCAGCAGCTTGGCGTTAGCGGGAGTTACCGGGGAGCTGTTTTTT.

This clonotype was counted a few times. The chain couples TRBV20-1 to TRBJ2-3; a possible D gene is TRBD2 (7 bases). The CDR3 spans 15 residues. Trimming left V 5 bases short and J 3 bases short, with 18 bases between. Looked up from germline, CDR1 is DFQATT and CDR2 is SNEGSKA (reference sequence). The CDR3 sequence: CSAPTGLGGTDTQYF. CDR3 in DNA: TGCAGTGCTCCGACAGGCCTCGGGGGGACAGATACGCAGTATTTT.

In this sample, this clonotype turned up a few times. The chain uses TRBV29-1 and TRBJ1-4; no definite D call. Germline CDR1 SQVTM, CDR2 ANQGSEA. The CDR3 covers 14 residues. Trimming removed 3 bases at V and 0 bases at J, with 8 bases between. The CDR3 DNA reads TGCAGCGTTGAGGGGATCGCAACTAATGAAAAACTGTTTTTT. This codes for CSVEGIATNEKLFF.

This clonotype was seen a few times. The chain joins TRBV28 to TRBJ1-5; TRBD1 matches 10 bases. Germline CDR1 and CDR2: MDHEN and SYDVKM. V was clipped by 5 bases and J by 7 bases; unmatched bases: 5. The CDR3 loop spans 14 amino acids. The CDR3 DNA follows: TGTGCCAGCAGTCCGACAGGGGGCTGGCAGCCCCAGCATTTT. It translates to CASSPTGGWQPQHF.